The 11 T cell receptor beta chains below come from one sample, sequenced in a study of cytomegalovirus exposure and HLA in healthy donors. This PCR relied on a set of 60 Vbeta primers and 13 Jbeta primers. The data were produced by immunoSEQ multiplex PCR, yet TCRdb's version contains in-frame clones alone and is incomplete. The sample gives some 98,000 clones, around 68% of which show up once; 2% to 3% is in the top ten. The sample was PBMCs. The source of these receptors is a man aged 50 or older in good health and CMV-seronegative.

This chain connects TRBV6-5 to TRBJ1-2; 9 bases line up with TRBD1. Germline CDR1 MNHEY, CDR2 SVGAGI. J was trimmed by 5 bases and V by 7 bases; bases with no gene match: 5. The CDR3 spans 13 residues. The CDR3 loop reads CASNQGQGYGYTF. CDR3 nucleotide sequence: TGTGCCAGCAACCAGGGACAGGGTTATGGCTACACCTTC.

The genes are TRBV10-2 and TRBJ2-1; a weak D match, TRBD2 (8 bases). The CDR3 is 19 residues long. Germline lookup yields CDR1 WSHSY and CDR2 SAAADI. The ends were cut back, 4 bases at V and 2 bases at J, with 24 bases in the middle. DNA for the CDR3: TGCGCCAGCAGTGTGGGCAGGGGGACTAGAAATGGGCCCTACAATGAGCAGTTCTTC. Its translation is CASSVGRGTRNGPYNEQFF.

The chain joins TRBV27 to TRBJ1-5; 7 bases map to TRBD1. Germline V gene data show CDR1 as MNHEY and CDR2 as SMNVEV (reference sequence). The trim removed 0 bases at V and 0 bases at J, leaving 5 bases unmatched. CDR3 length: 17 residues. The CDR3 sequence is CASSLSGGGYSNQPQHF. CDR3 coding DNA: TGTGCCAGCAGTTTATCCGGAGGGGGCTATAGCAATCAGCCCCAGCATTTT.

The chain joins TRBV6-6 to TRBJ2-7; 12 bases are a match to TRBD1. V dropped 6 bases and J dropped 5; count of bases not matched to a gene: 5. The CDR3 has 14 residues. Looked up from germline, CDR1 is MNHNY and CDR2 is SVGAGI (reference sequence). As DNA, the CDR3 is TGTGCCAGCAGGGAGGGACAGGGGGCCAACGAGCAGTACTTC. As protein: CASREGQGANEQYF.

The chain recombines TRBV6-1 with TRBJ2-1; 7 bases map to TRBD2. V trimming: 6 bases; J trimming: 8 bases; junction bases outside the gene matches: 10. Germline V gene data show CDR1 as MNHNS and CDR2 as SASEGT. This CDR3 contains 14 residues. The CDR3 here is CASRQSSGGYEQFF. CDR3 DNA sequence: TGTGCCAGCAGGCAGTCTAGCGGAGGGTATGAGCAGTTCTTC.

The V call is TRBV28, the J call TRBJ1-1, with 9 positions matching TRBD1. The CDR3 totals 14 residues. After removal of 3 bases from V and 4 bases from J, the junction contained 3 bases not matched to a gene. From germline, CDR1 is MDHEN and CDR2 SYDVKM. Here the CDR3 DNA reads TGTGCCAGCAGTTTCACGACAGGGGGCACTGAAGCTTTCTTT. It specifies CASSFTTGGTEAFF.

The V and J genes are TRBV4-1 and TRBJ2-3; D may be TRBD1 (6 bases). Trimming left V 2 bases short and J 0 bases short, with 15 bases between. From germline, CDR1 is MGHRA and CDR2 YSYEKL. CDR3 length: 17 residues. CDR3 DNA: TGCGCCAGCAGCCAACTAATCAGGGGCCGTAGCACAGATACGCAGTATTTT. This codes for CASSQLIRGRSTDTQYF.

The CDR3 nucleotides are TGTGCCAGCAGTTTCCTCCGGGACAGATATCAGCCCCAGCATTTT. It translates to CASSFLRDRYQPQHF. This chain uses TRBV6-6 with TRBJ1-5, with 7 bases aligning to TRBD1. The CDR3 has 15 amino acids. Germline V gene lookup returns CDR1 MNHNY and CDR2 SVGAGI (reference sequence). Trimming removed 4 bases from V and 5 bases from J; junction bases left unmatched: 8.

This clone was detected only once. The rearrangement uses TRBV5-7 and TRBJ2-7; TRBD2 aligns across 8 bases. Being an ORF, TRBV5-7 has a function that is uncertain. V shed 1 base, J shed 6 bases, and the junction held 6 bases outside the gene matches. This CDR3 region has 14 residues. CDR3 bases: TGTGCCAGCAGCTTGTCGGGGGGGCCTTTCGAGCAGTACTTC. Its translation: CASSLSGGPFEQYF.

This clone was counted only a few times. This chain uses TRBV5-8 with TRBJ1-2; 7 bases line up with TRBD1. Trimming took 4 bases from V and 7 from J; bases not matched to a gene: 10. The CDR3 runs to 14 residues. The germline V gene encodes CDR1 SGHTS and CDR2 YDEGEE. This chain's CDR3 is CASSTRDRHIGYTF. The CDR3 DNA sequence: TGTGCCAGCAGCACCCGGGACAGACATATTGGCTACACCTTC.

The chain uses TRBV19 and TRBJ2-3; 8 nucleotides align to TRBD2. The V gene's germline CDR1 is LNHDA and CDR2 SQIVND (reference sequence). This CDR3 has 16 residues. The trim removed 7 bases at V and 0 bases at J, leaving 9 bases unmatched. CDR3 amino acids: CASTNGGLVSTDTQYF. CDR3 coding DNA: TGTGCCAGTACCAACGGGGGACTAGTGAGCACAGATACGCAGTATTTT.